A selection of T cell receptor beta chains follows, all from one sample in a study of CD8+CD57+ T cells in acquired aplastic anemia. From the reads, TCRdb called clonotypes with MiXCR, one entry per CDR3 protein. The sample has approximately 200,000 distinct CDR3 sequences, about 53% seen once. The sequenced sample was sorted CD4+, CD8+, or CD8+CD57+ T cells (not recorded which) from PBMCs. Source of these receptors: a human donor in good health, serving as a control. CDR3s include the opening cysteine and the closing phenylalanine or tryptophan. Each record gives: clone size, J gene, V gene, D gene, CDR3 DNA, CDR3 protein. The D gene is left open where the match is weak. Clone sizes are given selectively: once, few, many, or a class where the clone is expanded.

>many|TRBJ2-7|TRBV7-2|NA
TGTGCCAGCAGCTTAGCGGTGGTAGGGAAGGAGCAGTACTTC
CASSLAVVGKEQYF
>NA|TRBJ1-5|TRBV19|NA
TGTGCCAGTAGCCAAGGGGGAGGTTATGATCGTCCCCAGCATTTT
CASSQGGGYDRPQHF
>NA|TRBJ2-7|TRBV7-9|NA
TGTGCCAGCAGCTTAGCGGCAGGGGTCTCCTACGAGCAGTACTTC
CASSLAAGVSYEQYF
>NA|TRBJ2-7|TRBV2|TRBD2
TGTGCCAGCAGTCCTAGCGGGGGCTTTTTTTACGAGCAGTACTTC
CASSPSGGFFYEQYF
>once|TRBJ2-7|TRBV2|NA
TGTGCCCGCCGGGACACAAACTACGAGCAGTACTTC
CARRDTNYEQYF
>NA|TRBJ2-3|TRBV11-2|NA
TGTGCCAGCAGCTTAGCCCCAGATACGCAGTATTTT
CASSLAPDTQYF
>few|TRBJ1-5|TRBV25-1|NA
TGTGCCAGCAGTGCGTTGGACGGAATCCAGCCCCAGCATTTT
CASSALDGIQPQHF
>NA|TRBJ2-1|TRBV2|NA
TGTGCCAGCAGCGGGACGTCTAGCTCCTACAATGAGCAGTTCTTC
CASSGTSSSYNEQFF
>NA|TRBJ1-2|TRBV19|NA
TGTGCCAGTAGTATACAGTCAGGGTTCGGCTACACCTTC
CASSIQSGFGYTF
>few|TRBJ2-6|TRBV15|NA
TGTGCCACCAGCAGCGACCGGATTGGGGCCAACGTCCTGACTTTC
CATSSDRIGANVLTF
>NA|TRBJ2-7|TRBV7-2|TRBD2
TGCGCCAGCAGCCAAGATTGGGGGGGGGGAATCCACGAGCAGTACTTC
CASSQDWGGGIHEQYF
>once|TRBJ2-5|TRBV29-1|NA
TGCAGCGGTAACTTGGGATATGAGACCCAGTACTTC
CSGNLGYETQYF
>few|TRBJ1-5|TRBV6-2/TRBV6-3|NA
TGTGCCAGCAGCTACCGGGTCCTTAATCAGCCCCAGCATTTT
CASSYRVLNQPQHF
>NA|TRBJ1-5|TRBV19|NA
TGTGCCAGTAGGTTTGGCCCTCTAAGGCCCCAGCATTTT
CASRFGPLRPQHF
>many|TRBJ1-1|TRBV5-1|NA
TGCGCCAGCAGCTTAACTAAACAGGTTATGAACACTGAAGCTTTCTTT
CASSLTKQVMNTEAFF
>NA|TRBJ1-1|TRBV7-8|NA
TGTGCCAGCAGCTCCCGCTTGGCGGGGGGGGGCGAAAACACTGAAGCTTTCTTT
CASSSRLAGGGENTEAFF
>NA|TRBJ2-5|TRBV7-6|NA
TGTGCCAGCAGCCCCCGGGTTGATCAGCCCCAGTACTTC
CASSPRVDQPQYF
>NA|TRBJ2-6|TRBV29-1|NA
TGCAGCGTTTCCGAACACCAAGTAGGTGGGGCCAACGTCCTGACTTTC
CSVSEHQVGGANVLTF
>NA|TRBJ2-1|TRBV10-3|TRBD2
TGTGCCATCAGTGGAACTAGCGGACTTACCAATGAGCAGTTCTTC
CAISGTSGLTNEQFF
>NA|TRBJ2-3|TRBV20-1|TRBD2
TGCAGTGCCGTTAGCGGGGCCCAGAGCACAGATACGCAGTATTTT
CSAVSGAQSTDTQYF
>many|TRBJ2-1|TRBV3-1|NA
TGTGCCAGCAGCCAGGCCTACAATGAGCAGTTCTTC
CASSQAYNEQFF
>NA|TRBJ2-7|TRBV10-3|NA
TGTGCCATCGCAGGGTCGGCCTACGAGCAGTACTTC
CAIAGSAYEQYF
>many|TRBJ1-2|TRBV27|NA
TGTGCCAGCAGTTTCGAATTGGGGTATGGCTACACCTTC
CASSFELGYGYTF
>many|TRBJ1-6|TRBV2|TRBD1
TGTGCCAGCAGTCCGGGACAGGGGAATTCACCCCTCCACTTT
CASSPGQGNSPLHF
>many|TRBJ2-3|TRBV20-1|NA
TGCAGTGCTAGAATCACAGGAGTTCGCACAGATACGCAGTATTTT
CSARITGVRTDTQYF
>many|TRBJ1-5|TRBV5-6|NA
TGTGCCAGCAGCTTCGGCCAGTTTAGCAATCAGCCCCAGCATTTT
CASSFGQFSNQPQHF
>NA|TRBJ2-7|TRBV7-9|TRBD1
TGTGCCAGCAGCTTAGCGGGACAGGGAGTATACGAGCAGTACTTC
CASSLAGQGVYEQYF
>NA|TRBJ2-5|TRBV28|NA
TGTGCCAGCAGTTTATCGTTGGGACTTAGCCAAATTGAGACCCAGTACTTC
CASSLSLGLSQIETQYF
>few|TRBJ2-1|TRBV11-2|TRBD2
TGTGCCAGCAGCTCTGACCGGCGGGGGACCGGGCACAATGAGCAGTTCTTC
CASSSDRRGTGHNEQFF
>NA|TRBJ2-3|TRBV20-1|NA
TGCAGTGCTACGCGGGGGCCAGATACGCAGTATTTT
CSATRGPDTQYF
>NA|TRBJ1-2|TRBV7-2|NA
TGTGCCAGCAGCTTAGAGACAGCCCAAAGGCAGGGCTACACCTTC
CASSLETAQRQGYTF
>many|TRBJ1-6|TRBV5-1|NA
TGCGCCAGCAGCCCGGCAGCAGGGTATAATTCACCCCTCCACTTT
CASSPAAGYNSPLHF
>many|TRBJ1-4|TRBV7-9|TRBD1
TGTGCCAGCAGACCGACAGGGTCTTGGGAAAAACTGTTTTTT
CASRPTGSWEKLFF
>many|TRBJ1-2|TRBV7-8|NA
TGTGCCAGCAGCTCCCAGGGAAGCGGGTATGGCTACACCTTC
CASSSQGSGYGYTF
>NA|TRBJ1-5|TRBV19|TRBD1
TGTGCCAGTAGTATGACAGGGAGTCAGCCCCAGCATTTT
CASSMTGSQPQHF
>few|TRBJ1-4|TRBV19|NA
TGTGCCAGTGGGAAACTGATAACTAATGAAAAACTGTTTTTT
CASGKLITNEKLFF
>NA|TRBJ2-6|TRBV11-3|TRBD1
TGTGCCAGCAGCTTCGGGACAGGGGCGCCTTCTGGGGCCAACGTCCTGACTTTC
CASSFGTGAPSGANVLTF
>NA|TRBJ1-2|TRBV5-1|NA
TGCGCCAGCAGCTTTCAGGGTTCGGATGGCTACACCTTC
CASSFQGSDGYTF
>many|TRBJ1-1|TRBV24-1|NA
TGTGCCACCAGTGACCCTGGTCGGACTGAAGCTTTCTTT
CATSDPGRTEAFF
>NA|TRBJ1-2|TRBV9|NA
TGTGCCATCAGAGCCCCAGGGCTTTTTGGCCACGCCTTC
CAIRAPGLFGHAF
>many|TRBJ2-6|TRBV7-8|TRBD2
TGTGCCAGCACTTCAGTGGGGGGGGGCTCTGGGGCCAACGTCCTGACTTTC
CASTSVGGGSGANVLTF
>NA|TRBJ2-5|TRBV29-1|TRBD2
TGCAGCGTTGAGGCGACTAGCGGGGGGGGGGGCCAAGAGACCCAGTACTTC
CSVEATSGGGGQETQYF